Shown below are 20 T cell receptor beta chains from a single sample sequenced in a study of radiation and T cells in renal cell carcinoma. The time point denotes: blood 4 weeks post-SBRT, at nephrectomy. Indicated treatment: 15 Gy SBRT to primary tumor, nephrectomy 4 weeks later. Libraries were prepared by immunoSEQ multiplex PCR; TCRdb keeps only in-frame clonotypes and omits some of them. The sample lists 60,000 to 75,000 clones, 60% to 85% seen once, with approximately 6.6% in the top ten. The material sequenced was blood, taken from a patient whose treatment included radiotherapy and nephrectomy. Receptor source: a man aged 55 to 70 with renal cell carcinoma.

J is TRBJ1-2 and V is TRBV28; 8 bases map to TRBD1. The CDR3 spans 16 residues. Trimming cost V 3 bases and J 7 bases; bases outside gene matches: 13. Germline V lookup: CDR1 MDHEN, CDR2 SYDVKM. The CDR3 loop reads CASSFSGGPMKGGYTF. The DNA of the CDR3 is TGTGCCAGCAGTTTCTCAGGGGGCCCCATGAAGGGTGGCTACACCTTC.

This chain connects TRBV19 to TRBJ2-7; 10 bases agree with TRBD1. Germline assignment: CDR1 LNHDA and CDR2 SQIVND (reference sequence). After removal of 5 bases from V and 5 bases from J, the junction contained 6 bases not matched to a gene. This CDR3 is 14 amino acids long. The CDR3 loop reads CASSPGQGRHEQYV. In DNA form, the CDR3 reads TGTGCCAGTAGTCCGGGACAGGGGAGGCACGAGCAGTACGTC.

The rearrangement joins TRBV2 to TRBJ2-3; D possibly corresponds to TRBD1 (5 bases). The CDR3 runs to 14 residues. V was trimmed by 7 bases and J by 0 bases, leaving 11 bases between them. Germline lookup yields CDR1 SNHLY and CDR2 FYNNEI. As DNA, the CDR3 is TGTGCCAGCATCGGACAAATTAGCACAGATACGCAGTATTTT. This codes for CASIGQISTDTQYF.

CDR3 region: CATLGPNEKLFF. The CDR3 DNA follows: TGTGCCACTTTGGGGCCTAATGAAAAACTGTTTTTT. V usage is TRBV7-8 and J usage is TRBJ1-4; D might be TRBD1 (5 bases). V was clipped by 10 bases and J by 3 bases, with 9 bases between them. Germline CDR1 reads SGHVS; CDR2 reads FQNEAQ. CDR3 size: 12 residues.

This clone has a handful of counts. This sequence joins TRBV7-9 and TRBJ1-6, with TRBD1 identical over 9 bases. From germline, CDR1 is SEHNR and CDR2 FQNEAQ (reference sequence). J gave up 7 bases and V 5 bases, and 3 bases lay outside the gene matches. This CDR3 comprises 14 residues. The CDR3 sequence is CASSEQGANSPLHF. Written as DNA, the CDR3 is TGTGCCAGCAGCGAACAGGGGGCGAATTCACCCCTCCACTTT.

This chain uses TRBV11-2 with TRBJ2-3; 12 nucleotides line up with TRBD2. From germline, CDR1 is SGHAT and CDR2 FQNNGV. J lost 4 bases, V lost 8 bases, and 4 bases had no gene match. The CDR3 is made up of 14 amino acids. CDR3 protein: CASLTSGSADTQYF. The CDR3 nucleotides are TGTGCCAGCCTGACTAGCGGGAGTGCAGATACGCAGTATTTT.

This chain uses TRBV30 with TRBJ1-2; tentative D call: TRBD1 (6 bases). The CDR3 runs 15 residues. V lost 0 bases and J lost 5, with 16 bases in between. Germline lookup yields CDR1 GTSNPN and CDR2 SVGIG (reference sequence). Written as DNA, the CDR3 is TGTGCCTGGAGTGTACGTCTGGGGCAGGGGTATGGCTACACCTTC. As protein: CAWSVRLGQGYGYTF.

A few counts support this clone. The chain joins TRBV19 to TRBJ1-5, with D possibly TRBD1 on 6 matching bases. The CDR3 covers 14 residues. Germline CDR1 is LNHDA and CDR2 is SQIVND (reference sequence). V gave up 7 bases and J gave up 7 bases, with 17 bases separating them. In nucleotides, the CDR3 is TGTGCCAGTACTCTTGGGGGCCCAGTCCAGCCCCAGCATTTT. It translates to CASTLGGPVQPQHF.

The J gene is TRBJ2-5, the V gene TRBV9; 9 bases line up with TRBD2. Germline V gene lookup returns CDR1 SGDLS and CDR2 YYNGEE. This CDR3 contains 16 residues. Trimming cost V 0 bases and J 4 bases; bases outside gene matches: 7. CDR3 DNA: TGTGCCAGCAGCGTAGATAGCGGGAGCCGTAGAGAGACCCAGTACTTC. Its translation: CASSVDSGSRRETQYF.

The chain has TRBV19 and TRBJ1-2; 9 bases fit TRBD1. Germline V gene data show CDR1 as LNHDA and CDR2 as SQIVND (reference sequence). CDR3 length equals 12 residues. V lost 11 bases and J lost 7; bases outside the gene matches: 8. Written as DNA, the CDR3 is TGTGCCTCCGAAACAGGGGGCGTTGGCTACACCTTC. It encodes CASETGGVGYTF. The full variable domain, rest sourced from reference TRBV19 and TRBJ1-2, is DGGITQSPKYLFRKEGQNVTLSCEQNLNHDAMYWYRQDPGQGLRLIYYSQIVNDFQKGDIAEGYSVSREKKESFPLTVTSAQKNPTAFYLCASETGGVGYTFGSGTRLTVV.

This clone is classed as medium-sized. V is TRBV27 and J is TRBJ1-2; no firm D call. This CDR3 is 12 amino acids long. Germline V gives CDR1 MNHEY, CDR2 SMNVEV (reference sequence). The V gene lost 6 bases and the J gene lost 3 bases, with 8 bases spanning the gap. CDR3 region: CASRAEDYGYTF. In nucleotides, the CDR3 is TGTGCCAGCAGGGCAGAGGACTATGGCTACACCTTC.

This sequence joins TRBV18 and TRBJ2-1; the D gene is possibly TRBD2 (7 bases). V dropped 0 bases and J dropped 4 bases, with 13 bases sitting between them. In germline, CDR1 is KGHSH, CDR2 LQKENI. This CDR3 spans 16 amino acids. The CDR3 loop is CASSPPSGGQYNEQFF. The CDR3 nucleotides are TGTGCCAGCTCACCACCGTCGGGGGGCCAGTACAATGAGCAGTTCTTC.

V and J are TRBV5-6 and TRBJ1-2; TRBD1 aligns across 10 bases. J gave up 6 bases and V 0 bases, and 11 bases lay outside the gene matches. This CDR3 contains 17 residues. The germline V gene has CDR1 SGHDT and CDR2 YYEEEE. CDR3 bases: TGTGCCAGCAGCTTGGGACAGGGGGCGTTCGGATTTCATGGCTACACCTTC. The encoded protein is CASSLGQGAFGFHGYTF.

This clone appeared a single time. V is TRBV2 and J is TRBJ1-4; 10 bases map to TRBD1. Germline assignment: CDR1 SNHLY and CDR2 FYNNEI. The CDR3 spans 14 residues. V lost 6 bases and J lost 8; bases outside the gene matches: 6. CDR3 DNA: TGTGCCAGCAGGTCCGGGACAGGGGTCGAAAAACTGTTTTTT. Translation: CASRSGTGVEKLFF.

The genes are TRBV7-2 and TRBJ2-7; 8 positions match TRBD2. With V trimmed by 3 bases and J by 5 bases, 9 bases remained unmatched. The CDR3 consists of 15 residues. Germline CDR1 reads SGHTA; CDR2 reads FQGNSA. CDR3 nucleotide sequence: TGTGCCAGCAGCTTGTTACTAGCGGCTGGCCACGAGCAGTACTTC. Translation: CASSLLLAAGHEQYF.

The V and J genes are TRBV20-1 and TRBJ1-4, with D unclear. The V gene lost 6 bases and the J gene lost 5 bases, with 7 bases spanning the gap. Germline CDR1 and CDR2: DFQATT and SNEGSKA (reference sequence). There are 11 residues in the CDR3. The CDR3 sequence: CSAELNEKLFF. In DNA, the CDR3 is TGCAGTGCGGAACTGAATGAAAAACTGTTTTTT.

The chain recombines TRBV27 with TRBJ1-1; 9 bases are shared with TRBD1. This CDR3 has 14 amino acids. Germline values: CDR1 MNHEY, CDR2 SMNVEV (reference sequence). Trimming cost V 3 bases and J 7 bases; bases outside gene matches: 6. CDR3 coding DNA: TGTGCCAGCAGTTTGTACAGGGGGCTCAGTGAAGCTTTCTTT. This encodes CASSLYRGLSEAFF.

The chain is built from TRBV20-1 and TRBJ2-1; D possibly matches TRBD1 or TRBD2 (5 bases each). Germline V lookup: CDR1 DFQATT, CDR2 SNEGSKA (reference sequence). The CDR3 has 10 residues. V shed 5 bases and J shed 10 bases, with 9 bases lying between them. In DNA, the CDR3 is TGCAGTGCTGGGGGTTCGGAGCAGTTCTTC. It encodes CSAGGSEQFF.

This clone was observed a single time. The genes are TRBV6-6 and TRBJ1-5, with D perhaps matching TRBD1 (6 bases). The CDR3 has 16 residues. Germline CDR1 MNHNY, CDR2 SVGAGI (reference sequence). Trimming took off 4 bases at V and 3 bases at J, with 16 bases between the two ends. The CDR3 is CASSSKTGNPNQPQHF. CDR3 nucleotides: TGTGCCAGCAGTTCCAAGACAGGTAATCCCAATCAGCCCCAGCATTTT.

The chain is built from TRBV5-6 and TRBJ1-1; maybe TRBD1 (6 bases). Trimming left V 4 bases short and J 1 base short, with 11 bases between. This CDR3 has 14 amino acids. Per the germline V gene, CDR1 is SGHDT and CDR2 is YYEEEE. CDR3 nucleotides: TGTGCCAGCAGCCTCGGACAGAGGAACACTGAAGCTTTCTTT. It specifies CASSLGQRNTEAFF. Full variable domain (rest looked up from reference TRBV5-6 and TRBJ1-1): DAGVTQSPTHLIKTRGQQVTLRCSPKSGHDTVSWYQQALGQGPQFIFQYYEEEERQRGNFPDRFSGHQFPNYSSELNVNALLLGDSALYLCASSLGQRNTEAFFGQGTRLTVV.